This T cell receptor beta chain was recorded in a study of cytomegalovirus exposure and HLA in healthy donors. Study outcomes and limitations: An analysis was carried out later, and it reportedly showed fewer N-insertions in an Asian-associated ancestry cluster than the approximately 680-donor mean.

Trimming cost V 0 bases and J 0 bases, with 9 bases left between them. Germline values: CDR1 LGHNA, CDR2 YSLEER. This CDR3 region has 15 residues. Primers included in the PCR were 60 Vbeta and 13 Jbeta primers. Repertoires were generated with immunoSEQ multiplex PCR, while TCRdb's copy carries only in-frame clones and drops some. The sample has 100,000 or so clones, 74% seen once. About this clone: Its antigen is as yet unknown.

The sequencing sample was made of PBMCs. The source of this sequence is a human donor in good health. The J gene is TRBJ2-7, the V gene TRBV4-3, with D possibly TRBD2 on 5 matching bases. CDR3 in amino acids: CASSQDPGYSYEQYF. CDR3 in DNA: TGCGCCAGCAGCCAAGATCCGGGATACTCCTACGAGCAGTACTTC.